One T cell receptor beta chain is described in this entry. These data come from a study of blood T cell repertoires in COVID-19. Study summary: Samples came from the United States, Italy and Spain, spanning acute and convalescent COVID-19. In each case, the material was cDNA or gDNA derived from T cells, B-cell-depleted T cells, or PBMCs.

This CDR3 is 13 amino acids long. Germline values: CDR1 LNHNV, CDR2 YYDKDF (reference sequence). The ends were cut back, 1 base at V and 2 bases at J, with 6 bases in the middle. Per the original methods: Counts of nucleated cells, estimated from reference gene primer amplification, were obtained. Sequencing used immunoSEQ multiplex PCR; TCRdb keeps in-frame clones, though not all of them. Clonal size and the V and J genes are those of that table, whereas D and trimming came from the DNA. The profile shows some 350,000 clones, around nine tenths of them singletons. This TCR was recovered from a woman aged 70-85 years with COVID-19, enrolled during active disease. The rearrangement links TRBV15 to TRBJ2-7; TRBD1 might be the D (5 bases). The specimen sequenced was peripheral blood. DNA of the CDR3: TGTGCCACCAGCAGAGGACAGACCTACGAGCAGTACTTC. This encodes CATSRGQTYEQYF.